The rows below give T cell receptor beta chains drawn from one sample of a study of CD8 T cells in ankylosing spondylitis. TCRdb used MiXCR to reprocess the 5' RACE reads, holding one entry per CDR3 protein. The sample has about 220,000 distinct CDR3 sequences; approximately 20% are singletons. The sequenced sample consisted of blood, either unsorted or a sorted T cell fraction (not recorded which). These receptors were taken from a male donor with ankylosing spondylitis. The CDR3 runs from the conserved cysteine through the conserved F or W. The D gene is left open where the match is weak. The size of a clone is reported for some rows only, either as once, few or many, or as a class for expanded clones.

d_call	j_call	v_call	clone_size	cdr3_nt	cdr3_aa
NA	TRBJ2-7	TRBV5-1	few	TGCGCCAGCAGCGGCGAGGGACACGACGACCCCTCAGCCTACTACGAGCAGTACTTC	CASSGEGHDDPSAYYEQYF
TRBD1	TRBJ2-5	TRBV5-4	NA	TGTGCCAGCAGCTTGGTGGGACAGGGTAATGAGACCCAGTACTTC	CASSLVGQGNETQYF
NA	TRBJ2-7	TRBV27	many	TGTGCCAGCAGTTTAGCGGGAAGCTACGAGCAGTACTTC	CASSLAGSYEQYF
NA	TRBJ2-7	TRBV6-1	few	TGTGCGGTCAGCCAAAACTCCTACGAGCAGTACTTC	CAVSQNSYEQYF
NA	TRBJ2-7	TRBV7-9	NA	TGTGCCAGCAGCCCGGACACTGTTTCTGGATACGAGCAGTACTTC	CASSPDTVSGYEQYF
NA	TRBJ2-3	TRBV20-1	NA	TGCAGTGCTAGAGATATTGGCCAGTTGACAGATACGCAGTATTTT	CSARDIGQLTDTQYF
NA	TRBJ2-1	TRBV12-3/TRBV12-4	NA	TGTGCCAGCAGTTCCACTTCCTCCACGTACAATGAGCAGTTCTTC	CASSSTSSTYNEQFF
TRBD2	TRBJ2-2	TRBV9	few	TGTGCCAGCAGCGTAGGGGGGGGTGGCGCCCCCGGGGAGCTGTTTTTT	CASSVGGGGAPGELFF
NA	TRBJ2-3	TRBV20-1	few	TGCAGTGCTAGAGATTCGGACAGCTACACTGATACGCAGTATTTT	CSARDSDSYTDTQYF
NA	TRBJ2-3	TRBV27	NA	TGTGCCAGCAGTTCTTATCGCGAGACCTATAGCACAGATACGCAGTATTTT	CASSSYRETYSTDTQYF
TRBD2	TRBJ2-2	TRBV29-1	NA	TGCAGCGTTGCTAGCGGGGGAAACACCGGGGAGCTGTTTTTT	CSVASGGNTGELFF
NA	TRBJ1-1	TRBV6-1	NA	TGTGCCAGCAGCCTTACAAGGCGGGGGACTGAAGCTTTCTTT	CASSLTRRGTEAFF
TRBD2	TRBJ2-5	TRBV12-3/TRBV12-4	many	TGTGCCAGCACACCGGGACTAGCGGAAGAGACCCAGTACTTC	CASTPGLAEETQYF
NA	TRBJ2-5	TRBV4-2	few	TGTGCCAGCAGCCCTTACTCCCGGACCGCTTTAAATGGAGAGACCCAGTACTTC	CASSPYSRTALNGETQYF
TRBD2	TRBJ2-1	TRBV7-9	NA	TGTGCCAGCAGCCAGGGACTAAATGAGCAGTTCTTC	CASSQGLNEQFF
NA	TRBJ2-1	TRBV24-1	many	TGTGCCACCAGTGACCTCTACAATGAGCAGTTCTTC	CATSDLYNEQFF